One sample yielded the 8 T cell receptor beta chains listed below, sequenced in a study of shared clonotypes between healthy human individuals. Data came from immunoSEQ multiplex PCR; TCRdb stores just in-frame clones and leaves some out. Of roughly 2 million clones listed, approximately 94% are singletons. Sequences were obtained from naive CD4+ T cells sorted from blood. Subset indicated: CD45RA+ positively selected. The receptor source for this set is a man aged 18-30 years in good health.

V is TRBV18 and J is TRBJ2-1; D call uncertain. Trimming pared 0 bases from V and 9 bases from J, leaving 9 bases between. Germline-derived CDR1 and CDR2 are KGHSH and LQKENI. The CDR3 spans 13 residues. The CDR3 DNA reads TGTGCCAGCTCACCACCGTTGACGGGTGAGCAGTTCTTC. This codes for CASSPPLTGEQFF.

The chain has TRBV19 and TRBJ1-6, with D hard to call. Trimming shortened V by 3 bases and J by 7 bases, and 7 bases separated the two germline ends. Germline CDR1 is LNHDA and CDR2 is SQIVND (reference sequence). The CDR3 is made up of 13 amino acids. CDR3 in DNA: TGTGCCAGTAGTATTATAACCAATTCACCCCTCCACTTT. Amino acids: CASSIITNSPLHF.

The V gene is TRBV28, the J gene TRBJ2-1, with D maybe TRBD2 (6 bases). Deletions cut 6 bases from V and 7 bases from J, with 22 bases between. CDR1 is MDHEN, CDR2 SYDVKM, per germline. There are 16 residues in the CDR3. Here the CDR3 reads CASSPVGLPAGNEQFF. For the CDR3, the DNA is TGTGCCAGCAGCCCAGTGGGGTTGCCCGCGGGAAATGAGCAGTTCTTC.

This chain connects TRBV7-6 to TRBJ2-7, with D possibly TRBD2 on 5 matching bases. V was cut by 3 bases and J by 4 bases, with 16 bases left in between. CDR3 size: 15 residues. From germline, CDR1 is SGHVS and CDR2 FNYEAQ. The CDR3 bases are TGTGCCAGCAGCTTGACTCCCGGGGAGTCTTACGAGCAGTACTTC. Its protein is CASSLTPGESYEQYF.

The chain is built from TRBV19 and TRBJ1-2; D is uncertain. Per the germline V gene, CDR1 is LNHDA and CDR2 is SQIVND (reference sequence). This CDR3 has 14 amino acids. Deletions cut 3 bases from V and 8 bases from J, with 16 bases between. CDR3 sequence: CASSMDPATDGYTF. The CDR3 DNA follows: TGTGCCAGTAGTATGGACCCCGCCACAGACGGCTACACCTTC.

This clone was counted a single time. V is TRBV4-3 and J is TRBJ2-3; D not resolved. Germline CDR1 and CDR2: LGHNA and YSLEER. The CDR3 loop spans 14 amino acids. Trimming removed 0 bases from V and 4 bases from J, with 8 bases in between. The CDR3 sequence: CASSQDIRPDTQYF. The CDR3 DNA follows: TGCGCCAGCAGCCAAGATATACGCCCAGATACGCAGTATTTT.

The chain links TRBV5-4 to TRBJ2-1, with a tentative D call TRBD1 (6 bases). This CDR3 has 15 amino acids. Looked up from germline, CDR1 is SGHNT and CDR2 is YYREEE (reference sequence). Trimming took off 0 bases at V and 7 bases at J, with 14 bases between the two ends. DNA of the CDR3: TGTGCCAGCAGCTTGGAACAGGGTAGGCAAAATGAGCAGTTCTTC. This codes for CASSLEQGRQNEQFF. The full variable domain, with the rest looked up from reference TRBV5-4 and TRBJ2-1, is ETGVTQSPTHLIKTRGQQVTLRCSSQSGHNTVSWYQQALGQGPQFIFQYYREEENGRGNFPPRFSGLQFPNYSSELNVNALELDDSALYLCASSLEQGRQNEQFFGPGTRLTVL.

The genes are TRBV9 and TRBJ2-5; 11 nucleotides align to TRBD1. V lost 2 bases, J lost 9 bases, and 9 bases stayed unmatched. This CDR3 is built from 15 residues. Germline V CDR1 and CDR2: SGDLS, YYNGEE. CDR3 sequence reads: CASSVAGQGGGAQYF. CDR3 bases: TGTGCCAGCAGCGTCGCGGGACAGGGGGGTGGGGCCCAGTACTTC.